The 16 T cell receptor beta chains in this list originate from one sample, sequenced in a study of T cell clonality in common variable immunodeficiency. Antigen specificity for these receptors is unknown. TCRdb keeps only in-frame clones here, not all; method: immunoSEQ multiplex PCR. This sample carries about 34,000 clones, none of them present only once. Overall study findings and caveats: Reportedly, TCR beta sequences from common variable immunodeficiency showed fewer deletions and N-nucleotide insertions.

Sequencing was carried out using peripheral blood mononuclear cells. The receptors stem from a human donor with common variable immunodeficiency.

Points on this clone: The observed sequence ends 3 residues before the CDR3 terminus, with the missing tail filled in from the germline J gene. The chain couples TRBV7-6 to TRBJ1-6; no clear D gene. The CDR3 is 14 residues long. The V gene's germline CDR1 is SGHVS and CDR2 FNYEAQ. V shed 4 bases and J shed 7 bases, with 11 bases lying between them. CDR3 DNA (partial): TGTGCCAGCAGCTCTCGGGCGGGAAATTCACCC. Residues: CASSSRAGNSP. The CDR3 in its entirety is CASSSRAGNSPLHF.

As for this clone: Read sequence stops 3 residues before the CDR3 end, and the germline J gene provides the missing end. The chain links TRBV7-3 to TRBJ2-1; D may be TRBD2 (6 bases). The length of the CDR3 is 15 residues. V shed 5 bases and J shed 0 bases, with 11 bases lying between them. Germline V gene data show CDR1 as SGHTA and CDR2 as FQGTGA. The CDR3 loop reads CASSKAGNSYNEQFF. The sequenced CDR3 bases are TGTGCCAGCAGCAAGGCGGGGAACTCCTACAATGAG.

At least ten counts were recorded for this clone. Sequencing ends 3 residues short of the CDR3 end; the germline J gene provides the rest. The chain is built from TRBV4-2 and TRBJ1-5, with a weak D call TRBD1 (5 bases). CDR1 and CDR2 from the germline V gene are LGHNA and YNFKEQ. This CDR3 is built from 15 residues. V lost 0 bases and J lost 5, with 11 bases in between. This chain's CDR3 is CASSQEGQVHQPQHF. The sequenced part of the CDR3 DNA is TGTGCCAGCAGCCAAGAGGGGCAGGTCCATCAGCCC.

This clone was found many times. The read terminates 3 residues ahead of where the CDR3 ends, so the germline J gene completes it. V usage is TRBV5-1 and J usage is TRBJ2-5; 9 nucleotides agree with TRBD2. The V and J ends lost 7 bases and 5 bases, in that order; junction bases with no gene match: 12. Germline V CDR1 and CDR2: SGHRS, YFSETQ. This CDR3 comprises 15 residues. CDR3 bases read: TGCGCCAGCGCTGAAATGGGCGGGAGGGCGGAGACC. It translates to CASAEMGGRAET. The full-length CDR3 reads as CASAEMGGRAETQYF.

About this clone: The junction differs from germline at one of its ends, possibly a read error. CDR3 protein: CASSLGGDTQYF. The sequenced CDR3 bases are TGTGCCAGCAGTTTGGGCGGGGATACG. The rearrangement links TRBV5-8 to TRBJ2-3; maybe TRBD2 (5 bases). The read halts 3 residues ahead of the CDR3 end, with the missing end drawn from the germline J gene. CDR3 length equals 12 residues. Germline V gene sequence: CDR1 SGHTS, CDR2 YDEGEE.

This clone is medium-sized (0.01 to 0.1%) by share. The CDR3 extends 3 residues past the end of the read, so its final part is completed from the germline J gene. J is TRBJ2-7 and V is TRBV20-1; TRBD2 matches 8 bases. The CDR3 length is 14 residues. V lost 1 base to trimming and J lost 0 bases; unmatched junction nucleotides: 2. Per germline, CDR1 DFQATT and CDR2 SNEGSKA (reference sequence). The CDR3 here is CSARGSGSSYEQYF. The part of the CDR3 DNA that was read is TGCAGTGCTAGAGGGAGCGGGAGCTCCTACGAG.

As concerns this clone: The read terminates 3 residues before the CDR3 end, so the remaining end is supplied by the germline J gene. The rearrangement links TRBV2 to TRBJ2-1, with a tentative D call TRBD1 (6 bases). Germline lookup yields CDR1 SNHLY and CDR2 FYNNEI. Trimming pared 7 bases from V and 4 bases from J, leaving 11 bases between. CDR3 length: 13 residues. The CDR3 is CASTGQQYNEQFF. The CDR3 bases that were read are TGTGCCAGCACCGGACAGCAATACAATGAG.

This clone occurred a few times. The CDR3 is cut off 3 residues early in the read; its end comes from the germline J gene. The gene calls are TRBV7-9 and TRBJ1-2; 7 bases map to TRBD1. V shed 8 bases and J 4 bases; nucleotides not matched to a gene: 4. This CDR3 region has 12 residues. Germline CDR1 and CDR2: SEHNR and FQNEAQ (reference sequence). CDR3 in amino acids: CASPGTAYGYTF. The sequenced part of the CDR3 DNA is TGTGCCAGCCCCGGGACAGCCTATGGC. The variable domain in full, completed from reference TRBV7-9 and TRBJ1-2, reads DTGVSQNPRHKITKRGQNVTFRCDPISEHNRLYWYRQTLGQGPEFLTYFQNEAQLEKSRLLSDRFSAERPKGSFSTLEIQRTEQGDSAMYLCASPGTAYGYTFGSGTRLTVV.

This clone has a handful of counts. The read is 3 residues too short to cover the CDR3 end, so that end is filled in from the germline J gene. This chain joins TRBV5-4 and TRBJ2-1; TRBD2 aligns across 11 bases. Losses at the gene ends were 3 bases for V and 5 bases for J; bases not matched to a gene: 4. Germline lookup yields CDR1 SGHNT and CDR2 YYREEE (reference sequence). This CDR3 contains 15 residues. CDR3 DNA (partial): TGTGCCAGCAGCTCGGGACTAGCGGACAACAATGAG. Translated, it gives CASSSGLADNNE. Given in full, the CDR3 is CASSSGLADNNEQFF.

This clone has a count of ten or more. The sequence runs out 3 residues before the end of the CDR3; the remainder is reconstructed from the germline J gene. This chain uses TRBV27 with TRBJ2-3; 11 bases match TRBD2. Germline V lookup: CDR1 MNHEY, CDR2 SMNVEV (reference sequence). V lost 9 bases, J lost 5 bases, and 7 bases stayed unmatched. This CDR3 region has 14 residues. CDR3 DNA (partial): TGTGCCAGGAGGACTAGCGGGCCTGGAGATACG. Amino acid sequence: CARRTSGPGDT. The whole CDR3 protein is CARRTSGPGDTQYF.

This clone was observed at least ten times. At one end, the junction sequence differs from germline, possibly due to a read error. The read gets to within 3 residues of the CDR3 end, and the germline J gene fills in the rest. The chain uses TRBV6-1 and TRBJ2-5, with a tentative D call TRBD2 (5 bases). The CDR3 is made up of 14 amino acids. Germline V gene data show CDR1 as MNHNS and CDR2 as SASEGT. The CDR3 DNA, read in part, is TGTGCAAGCAGTGTAGTTTCTAGCAGCGAGACC. Its translation: CASSVVSSSET. The full CDR3 sequence reads CASSVVSSSETQYF.

CDR3 DNA (partial): TGTGCCTGGCCCAGGGGGGACTATGGC. Its protein is CAWPRGDYG. The CDR3 as a whole reads CAWPRGDYGYTF. The rearrangement links TRBV30 to TRBJ1-2; 7 nucleotides line up with TRBD1. The CDR3 end falls 3 residues outside the read, so it is completed with the germline J gene. Germline-derived CDR1 and CDR2 are GTSNPN and SVGIG (reference sequence). V trimming: 5 bases; J trimming: 3 bases; junction bases outside the gene matches: 3. This CDR3 region has 12 residues.

This clone was seen ten or more times. This same CDR3 is encoded by further DNA sequences in the sample. CDR3 in amino acids: CASSIPGSGNTIYF. CDR3 DNA (partial): TGTGCCAGTAGTATTCCTGGCTCCGGAAACACC. This chain uses TRBV19 with TRBJ1-3; D is ambiguous. From the germline J gene comes the end of the CDR3, since the read stops 3 residues before it. V was pared by 3 bases and J by 4 bases, with 10 bases between. CDR3 length: 14 residues. Germline CDR1 LNHDA, CDR2 SQIVND (reference sequence).

Many counts were recorded for this clone. The CDR3 end is not reached by the read, which stops 3 residues before it; the germline J gene fills it in. J is TRBJ2-4 and V is TRBV7-2, with 8 bases aligning to TRBD1. V trimming: 5 bases; J trimming: 3 bases; junction bases outside the gene matches: 6. Germline CDR1 SGHTA, CDR2 FQGNSA. The CDR3 is 15 residues long. CDR3: CASSPDRVGKNIQYF. The covered CDR3 bases are TGTGCCAGCAGCCCGGACAGGGTTGGCAAAAACATT.

As to this clone: The missing CDR3 end, 3 residues past where the read stops, is filled in from the germline J gene. This chain uses TRBV7-8 with TRBJ1-2, with D maybe TRBD1 (5 bases). Germline CDR1 and CDR2: SGHVS and FQNEAQ. This CDR3 is 14 amino acids long. Deletions cut 5 bases from V and 4 bases from J, with 14 bases between. Incomplete CDR3 DNA: TGTGCCAGCAGCACCGGGGGGGTCATCTATGGC. Amino acid sequence: CASSTGGVIYG. The whole CDR3 region reads CASSTGGVIYGYTF.

In this sample, this clone is medium-sized. The missing CDR3 end, 3 residues past where the read stops, is filled in from the germline J gene. The chain carries TRBV20-1 and TRBJ2-1; TRBD2 matches 9 bases. The germline V gene has CDR1 DFQATT and CDR2 SNEGSKA (reference sequence). V shed 5 bases, J shed 5 bases, and the junction held 7 bases outside the gene matches. The CDR3 is made up of 14 amino acids. The covered CDR3 bases are TGCAGTGCTTTAGGGGGACTAGCTAACAATGAG. This codes for CSALGGLANNE. The entire CDR3 protein reads CSALGGLANNEQFF.